This T cell receptor (beta chain) was captured in a study of cytomegalovirus exposure and HLA in healthy donors. Overall study results and limits: Later analysis demonstrated an association between a missense DCLRE1C variant and TCR beta V- and J-gene trimming. The authors confirmed in vitro that a few CMV-associated chains were specific for CMV antigens. Evidence from a later analysis indicated that most CMV-associated TCR beta chains looked HLA-restricted.

V lost 0 bases to trimming and J lost 7 bases, with 9 bases between them. CDR1 is SGHDN, CDR2 FVKESK, per germline. The CDR3 runs to 13 residues. Primers: 60 Vbeta forward and 13 Jbeta reverse. Clones were sequenced by immunoSEQ multiplex PCR, and TCRdb holds only the in-frame ones, with some missing. Here the sample spans more than 100,000 clones, around 86% being singletons. As concerns this clone: Its antigen is unidentified.

The clonotype originates from a man aged 25-40 years in good health and CMV-seronegative. The sequenced sample was PBMCs. The chain links TRBV14 to TRBJ1-1; D call uncertain. The CDR3 sequence is CASSQEWRDEAFF. For the CDR3, the DNA is TGTGCCAGCAGCCAAGAATGGCGGGATGAAGCTTTCTTT.